These T cell receptor beta chains were read from a single sample in a study of CD8 T cells in ankylosing spondylitis. MiXCR, run by TCRdb on the 5' RACE reads, gives a single entry per CDR3 protein. The table includes about 250,000 distinct CDR3 sequences, about 30% detected once. Sequences were obtained from blood, either unsorted or a sorted T cell fraction (not recorded which). These TCRs come from a male donor with ankylosing spondylitis or in good health (not recorded which). Both conserved end residues are part of each CDR3.

j_gene	v_gene	CDR3aa
TRBJ2-2	TRBV12-3/TRBV12-4	CASSHRAWGTGELFF
TRBJ2-7	TRBV12-3/TRBV12-4	CASANSYEQYF
TRBJ2-5	TRBV9	CASNRNSEETQYF
TRBJ2-7	TRBV12-3/TRBV12-4	CASSLAPVQGPYEQYF
TRBJ2-7	TRBV5-1	CASSLEGLAGTNTYEQYF
TRBJ2-5	TRBV2	CASSIVVETQYF
TRBJ1-1	TRBV7-6	CASMWGSRAFF
TRBJ2-2	TRBV4-1	CASSQGGSGRGELFF
TRBJ1-2	TRBV12-3/TRBV12-4	CASSLGTGTGYTF
TRBJ2-7	TRBV12-3/TRBV12-4	CASSPKGGPQYF
TRBJ1-1	TRBV7-3	CASSLLLKAENTEAFF
TRBJ2-7	TRBV20-1	CSARHQGTVEQYF
TRBJ2-1	TRBV11-2	CASSLAGATYNEQFF
TRBJ2-1	TRBV7-9	CASSYRTSGHNEQFF
TRBJ2-1	TRBV11-1	CASSLAYIGSGTGDTSLADEQFF
TRBJ1-6	TRBV10-3	CAISADRARSISPLHF
TRBJ2-7	TRBV6-2/TRBV6-3	CASSYKGTRPRQGISYEQYF
TRBJ2-1	TRBV20-1	CSAPQRGEITNEQFF
TRBJ2-7	TRBV5-1	CASSLDRAIYEQYF
TRBJ1-6	TRBV6-5	CASSYRGPAFYNSPLHF
TRBJ1-3	TRBV7-9	CASSSGRDTGTIYF
TRBJ2-1	TRBV20-1	CSAIPGTSGGFNEQFF
TRBJ2-6	TRBV24-1	CATSATQGSLSGANVLTF
TRBJ1-2	TRBV20-1	CSARDFGVASGGYTF
TRBJ1-6	TRBV20-1	CSATDRGRATPLHF
TRBJ2-7	TRBV20-1	CSARAPERGGMNEQYF
TRBJ2-5	TRBV10-1	CASSTGTGSKTQYF
TRBJ2-5	TRBV7-2	CASSLMGGWETQYF
TRBJ2-5	TRBV6-6	CASSGTAQETQYF
TRBJ2-3	TRBV6-1	CASSEGAASSTDTQYF
TRBJ2-3	TRBV5-1	CASSQGQASTDTQYF
TRBJ2-3	TRBV4-1	CASSQARGLSTDTQYF
TRBJ1-4	TRBV7-2	CASSLAGDEKLFF
TRBJ1-1	TRBV10-3	CAISDQGTTEAFF
TRBJ2-1	TRBV29-1	CSVIPSGGRDEQFF
TRBJ1-5	TRBV20-1	CSASPGRTNQPQHF
TRBJ1-1	TRBV7-9	CASSLNRGLNTEAFF
TRBJ2-7	TRBV12-3/TRBV12-4	CASSLGAGASYEQYF
TRBJ2-7	TRBV29-1	CSVRGPDEQYF
TRBJ1-4	TRBV4-1	CASSQGGMSNEKLFF
TRBJ2-7	TRBV27	CASSLIRGSYEQYF
TRBJ2-3	TRBV12-3/TRBV12-4	CASRPDFSSDTQYF
TRBJ2-1	TRBV5-5	CASSLDSVASSSYNEQFF
TRBJ1-6	TRBV12-3/TRBV12-4	CASSSRTLALHF
TRBJ2-5	TRBV20-1	CSAFLDRAQETQYF
TRBJ1-5	TRBV9	CASSVGDRDQPQHF
TRBJ2-5	TRBV20-1	CSALAGGPSEETQYF
TRBJ2-6	TRBV20-1	CSATGQGITGANVLTF
TRBJ2-7	TRBV20-1	CSAHADRNYEQYF
TRBJ2-7	TRBV20-1	CSALPGGTVHEQYF
TRBJ1-1	TRBV10-3	CAISDSDRQAFF
TRBJ1-2	TRBV6-5	CASSSRDRGRGYTF
TRBJ2-3	TRBV7-2	CASSLGLRHSGGDTQYF
TRBJ2-5	TRBV15	CATRNAGLRQETQYF
TRBJ2-7	TRBV5-5	CASSSGQDLWDEQYF
TRBJ2-2	TRBV5-1	CASNQDSLGGELFF
TRBJ2-7	TRBV5-1	CASRPSGGRSYEQYF